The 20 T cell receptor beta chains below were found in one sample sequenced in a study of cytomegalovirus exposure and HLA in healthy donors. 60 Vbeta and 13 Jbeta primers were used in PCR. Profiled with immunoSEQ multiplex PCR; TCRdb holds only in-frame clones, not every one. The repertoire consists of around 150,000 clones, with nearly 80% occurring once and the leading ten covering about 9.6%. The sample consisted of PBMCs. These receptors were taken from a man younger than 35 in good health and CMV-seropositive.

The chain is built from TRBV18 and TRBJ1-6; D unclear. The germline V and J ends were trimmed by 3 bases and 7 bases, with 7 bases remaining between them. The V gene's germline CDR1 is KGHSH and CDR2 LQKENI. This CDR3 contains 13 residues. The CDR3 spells CASSPGANSPLHF. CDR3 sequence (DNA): TGTGCCAGCTCACCCGGTGCGAATTCACCCCTCCACTTT.

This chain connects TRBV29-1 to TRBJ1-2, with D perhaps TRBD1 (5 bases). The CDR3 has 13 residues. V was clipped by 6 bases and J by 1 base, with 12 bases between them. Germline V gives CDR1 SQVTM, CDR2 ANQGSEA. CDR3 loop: CSVLGGINYGYTF. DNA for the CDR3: TGCAGCGTACTGGGGGGAATTAACTATGGCTACACCTTC.

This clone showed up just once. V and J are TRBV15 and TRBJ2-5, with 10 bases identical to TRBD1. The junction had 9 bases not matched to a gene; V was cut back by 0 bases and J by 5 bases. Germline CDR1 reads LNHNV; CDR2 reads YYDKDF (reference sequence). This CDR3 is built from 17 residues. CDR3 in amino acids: CATSRDLTGGVGETQYF. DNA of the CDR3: TGTGCCACCAGCAGAGACCTGACAGGGGGCGTGGGGGAGACCCAGTACTTC.

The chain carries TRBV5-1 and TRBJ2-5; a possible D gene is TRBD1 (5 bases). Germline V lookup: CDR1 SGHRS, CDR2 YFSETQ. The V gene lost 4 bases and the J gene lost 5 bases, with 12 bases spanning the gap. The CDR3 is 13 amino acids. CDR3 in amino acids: CASSQGGRETQYF. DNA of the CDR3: TGCGCCAGCAGCCAGGGCGGTCGGGAGACCCAGTACTTC.

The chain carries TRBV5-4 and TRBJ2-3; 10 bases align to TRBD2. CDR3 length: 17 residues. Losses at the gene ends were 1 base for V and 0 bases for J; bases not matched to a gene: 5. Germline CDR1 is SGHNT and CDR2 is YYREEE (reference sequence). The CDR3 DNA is TGTGCCAGCAGCTTGTTCACTAGCGGGATGAGCACAGATACGCAGTATTTT. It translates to CASSLFTSGMSTDTQYF.

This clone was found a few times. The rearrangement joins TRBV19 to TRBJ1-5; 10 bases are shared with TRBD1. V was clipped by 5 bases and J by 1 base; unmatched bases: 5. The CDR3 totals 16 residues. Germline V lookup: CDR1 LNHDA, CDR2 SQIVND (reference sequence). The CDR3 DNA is TGTGCCAGTAGTGGAGGGACAGGGGACAGCAATCAGCCCCAGCATTTT. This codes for CASSGGTGDSNQPQHF.

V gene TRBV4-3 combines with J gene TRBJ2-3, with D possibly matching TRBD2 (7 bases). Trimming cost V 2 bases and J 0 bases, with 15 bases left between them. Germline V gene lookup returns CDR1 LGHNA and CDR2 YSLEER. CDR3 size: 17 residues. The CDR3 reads CASSQFWGRGSTDTQYF. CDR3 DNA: TGCGCCAGCAGCCAATTTTGGGGGCGGGGGAGCACAGATACGCAGTATTTT.

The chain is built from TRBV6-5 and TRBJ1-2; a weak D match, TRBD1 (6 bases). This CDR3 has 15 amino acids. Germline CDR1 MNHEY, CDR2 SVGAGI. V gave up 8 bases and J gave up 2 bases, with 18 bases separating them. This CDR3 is CASYPGGQGNYGYTF. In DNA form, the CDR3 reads TGTGCCAGCTACCCGGGGGGGCAAGGGAACTATGGCTACACCTTC.

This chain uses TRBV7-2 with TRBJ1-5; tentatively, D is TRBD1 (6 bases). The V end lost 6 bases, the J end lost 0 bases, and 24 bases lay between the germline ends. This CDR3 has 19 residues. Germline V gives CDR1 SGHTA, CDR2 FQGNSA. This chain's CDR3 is CASRPLMAGAMYSNQPQHF. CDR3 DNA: TGTGCCAGCAGACCTCTTATGGCAGGGGCGATGTATAGCAATCAGCCCCAGCATTTT.

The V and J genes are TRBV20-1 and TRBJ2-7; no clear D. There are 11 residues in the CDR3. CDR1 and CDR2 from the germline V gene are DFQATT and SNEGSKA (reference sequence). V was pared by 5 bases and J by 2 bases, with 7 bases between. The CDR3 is CSACLTYEQYF. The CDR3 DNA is TGCAGTGCTTGTCTTACCTACGAGCAGTACTTC.

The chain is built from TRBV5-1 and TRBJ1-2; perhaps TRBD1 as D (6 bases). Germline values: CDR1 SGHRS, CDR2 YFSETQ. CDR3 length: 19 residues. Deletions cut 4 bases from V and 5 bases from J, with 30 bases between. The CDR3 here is CASSGGTGHEDIARYGYTF. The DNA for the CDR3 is TGCGCCAGCAGCGGGGGAACGGGACACGAAGACATTGCCCGTTATGGCTACACCTTC.

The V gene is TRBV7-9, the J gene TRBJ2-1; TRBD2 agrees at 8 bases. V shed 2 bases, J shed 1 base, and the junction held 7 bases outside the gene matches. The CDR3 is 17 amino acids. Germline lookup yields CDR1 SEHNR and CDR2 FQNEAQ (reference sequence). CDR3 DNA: TGTGCCAGCAGCTTATACCCGGGGGGGCTTTCCTACAATGAGCAGTTCTTC. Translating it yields CASSLYPGGLSYNEQFF.

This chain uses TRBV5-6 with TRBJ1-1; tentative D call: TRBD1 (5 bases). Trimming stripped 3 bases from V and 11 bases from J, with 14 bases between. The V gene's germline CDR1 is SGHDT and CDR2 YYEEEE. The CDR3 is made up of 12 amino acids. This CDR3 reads CASSWGGRAAFF. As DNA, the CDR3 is TGTGCCAGCAGCTGGGGGGGAAGGGCGGCTTTCTTT.

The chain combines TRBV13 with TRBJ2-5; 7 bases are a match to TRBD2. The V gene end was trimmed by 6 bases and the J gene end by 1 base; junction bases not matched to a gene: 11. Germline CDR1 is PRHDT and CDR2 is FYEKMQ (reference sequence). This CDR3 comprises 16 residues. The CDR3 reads CASRLLSSGLQETQYF. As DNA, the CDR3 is TGTGCCAGCAGACTTCTTAGTAGCGGGCTCCAAGAGACCCAGTACTTC.

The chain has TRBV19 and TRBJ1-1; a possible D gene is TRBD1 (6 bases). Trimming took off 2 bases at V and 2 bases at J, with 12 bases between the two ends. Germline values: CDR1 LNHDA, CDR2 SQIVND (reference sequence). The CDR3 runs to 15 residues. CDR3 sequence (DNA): TGTGCCAGTAGTATATCGGCAGGGGATAACACTGAAGCTTTCTTT. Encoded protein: CASSISAGDNTEAFF.

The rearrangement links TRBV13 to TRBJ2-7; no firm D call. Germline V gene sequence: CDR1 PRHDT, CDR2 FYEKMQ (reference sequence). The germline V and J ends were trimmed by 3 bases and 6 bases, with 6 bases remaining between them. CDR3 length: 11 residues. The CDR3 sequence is CASSFIREQYF. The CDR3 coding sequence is TGTGCCAGCAGCTTTATCCGCGAGCAGTACTTC.

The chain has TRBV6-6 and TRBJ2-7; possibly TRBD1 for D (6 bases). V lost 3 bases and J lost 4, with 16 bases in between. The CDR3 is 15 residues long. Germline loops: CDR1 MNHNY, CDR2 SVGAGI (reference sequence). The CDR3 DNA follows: TGTGCCAGCAGTTATGAGGCCAGGGGCGGATACGAGCAGTACTTC. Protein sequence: CASSYEARGGYEQYF.

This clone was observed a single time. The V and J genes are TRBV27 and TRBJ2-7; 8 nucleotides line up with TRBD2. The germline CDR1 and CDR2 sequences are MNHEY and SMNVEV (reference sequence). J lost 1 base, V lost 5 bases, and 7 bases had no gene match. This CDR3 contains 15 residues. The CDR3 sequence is CASSPGGGASYEQYF. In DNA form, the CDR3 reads TGTGCCAGCAGTCCCGGGGGGGGCGCTTCCTACGAGCAGTACTTC.

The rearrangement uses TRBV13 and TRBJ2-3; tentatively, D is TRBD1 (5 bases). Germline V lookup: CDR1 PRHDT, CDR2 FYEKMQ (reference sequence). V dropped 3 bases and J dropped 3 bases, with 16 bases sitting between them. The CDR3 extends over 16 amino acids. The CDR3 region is CASSFGSGIGTDTQYF. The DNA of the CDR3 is TGTGCCAGCAGCTTTGGGTCAGGGATCGGAACAGATACGCAGTATTTT.

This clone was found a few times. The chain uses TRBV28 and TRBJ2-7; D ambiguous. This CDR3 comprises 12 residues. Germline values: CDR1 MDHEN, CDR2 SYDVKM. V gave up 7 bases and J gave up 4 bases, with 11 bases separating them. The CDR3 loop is CASKNAAYEQYF. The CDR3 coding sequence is TGTGCCAGCAAGAACGCGGCATACGAGCAGTACTTC.